This record covers a single TCR beta chain. In this sample, this clonotype turned up many times. Its antigen target is currently unknown. No base quality values were provided; no much bigger clone lies one nucleotide off. TCRdb names Illumina NovaSeq 6000 as the instrument used. TCR cDNA was synthesized by 5'RACE template switching, which introduced a universal primer site and unique molecular identifiers. Priming of cDNA synthesis was performed from both the TCR alpha and TCR beta constant segments. Libraries were amplified in two PCR steps, with sample barcodes and sequencing adapters added in the second step. Sequencing of the libraries was done on either Illumina HiSeq 2500 (2x100 bp) or NovaSeq (2x150 bp). Per the original workflow: MIGEC handled demultiplexing of reads and collapsing into UMI consensus sequences, while MiXCR performed V(D)J alignment. Using edgeR on replicate PBMC samples, clonotypes were called vaccine-responding if FDR was below 0.01 and the log2 fold change was above 5 up to day 15. Bulk clonotypes were assigned CD4 or CD8 identity according to which sequenced CD4 or CD8 repertoire held them at higher abundance. TCRdb handled the public reads itself, with Q25 trimming in fastp and clone calling in MiXCR, and kept productive beta chains. Entries that share a CDR3 protein sequence are merged under the most common genes and DNA. TCRdb's processing, not the authors' own work, is the source of the V and J calls. This sample lists 100,000 to 150,000 distinct CDR3 sequences; approximately 8.4% were detected once. In total, the top ten clones hold 40% of the sample.

This sample was included in a study of T cells after yellow fever vaccination (dated by TCRdb to the late 2010s). The study in broad terms: Libraries from fractions with low cell numbers were prepared with the SMART-Seq v4 Ultra Low Input RNA kit. Bulk TCR alpha and beta repertoires were sequenced longitudinally to track T-cell clones before and after primary and booster YFV17D yellow fever vaccination. Two healthy male donors, one aged 18 to 29 and one aged 30 to 40 years, made up the cohort. Blood was drawn at multiple timepoints before and after primary and secondary immunization, with bulk PBMC replicates and cell subsets isolated.

The research as a whole found: The secondary T-cell response was weaker than the primary response but faster, peaking on day 5 instead of day 15. FACS-sorted repertoires could contain abundant contaminating clonotypes from the bulk population, so computational filtering was required. After the booster, most of the clones that had expanded following primary vaccination were detected again (almost 98% of CD4 and around 88% of CD8), which suggests that memory was broadly maintained. Because only two donors were included in the study, the extent to which the findings can be generalized is limited. A small fraction of clonotypes showed up in both the CD4 and CD8 compartments, probably as a result of convergent recombination.

The germline V gene gives CDR1 as KGHSH and CDR2 as LQKENI. For this chain, trimming is 6 bases at the V end and 2 bases at the J end, and the number of junction bases without a gene match is 10. From the cysteine through the phenylalanine, the CDR3 covers 16 amino acids. This entry keeps only the CDR3 DNA: 48 bases, framed from base 1. The treatment or condition label, read with the paper, signifies: live attenuated yellow fever vaccine strain. PBMCs were isolated from peripheral blood using a standard Ficoll-Paque protocol. CD4 and CD8 T-cell fractions were isolated with Dynabeads CD4 and CD8 positive selection kits. RNA was extracted with TriZol from bulk PBMCs, CD4 and CD8 fractions, and dextramer-positive and dextramer-negative fractions.

The rearranged chain carries TRBV18 and TRBJ2-3; 8 bases in the junction line up with TRBD2. The source was CD8+ T cells sorted from PBMCs, collected on the day of the yellow fever booster vaccination. The source is a man between 18 and 29 years old who received the YFV17D yellow fever vaccine. Read as DNA, the sequence is TGTGCCAGCTCGCCGACTAGCGCCACCACCACAGATACGCAGTATTTT. Its protein product is CASSPTSATTTDTQYF.